This T cell receptor (beta chain) was captured by sequencing in a study of T cells after posttransplantation cyclophosphamide. Study observations and caveats: Recipient CMV seropositivity and CMV reactivation strongly tracked TRB clonality.

Methotrexate plus calcineurin inhibitor accompanied controls' myeloablative marrow transplants; sampling was 1 year later. Produced via immunoSEQ multiplex PCR; TCRdb's table is partial and in-frame only. The data hold around 17,000 clones, with approximately 81% observed a single time. The count of this clone is one. The target antigen is unknown. The CDR3 is made up of 10 amino acids. Germline values: CDR1 GTSNPN, CDR2 SVGIG (reference sequence). Trimming removed 5 bases from V and 11 bases from J, with 12 bases in between. This sequence originates from a female patient aged 18 to 35 who received an allogeneic stem cell transplant from an unrelated donor, was CMV-positive, and had acute and chronic GVHD. Some T cells may be provided by the graft donor. The material was PBMCs, obtained after allogeneic stem cell transplant with calcineurin inhibitor and methotrexate. The chain links TRBV30 to TRBJ1-1; possibly TRBD1 for D (5 bases). CDR3 region: CAWARDWAFF. The CDR3 nucleotides read TGTGCCTGGGCCAGGGACTGGGCTTTCTTT.